One and the same sample provided the 17 T cell receptor beta chains below, sequenced in a study of shared clonotypes between healthy human individuals. The repertoire was sequenced with immunoSEQ multiplex PCR; TCRdb's copy has only in-frame clones and lacks some. The table lists about 490,000 clones, 79% of them singletons. Sample: PBMCs. The source is a woman aged 40 to 49 in good health. Some clones in this sample may be carry-over from other donors' samples.

A remark on this clone: With a much larger clone just one base away, this may be a read error. The chain uses TRBV4-1 and TRBJ1-5, with TRBD1 as a possible D gene (6 bases). The DNA end is more similar to TRBJ2-3, so the J call may be wrong. This CDR3 has 16 amino acids. From germline, CDR1 is MGHRA and CDR2 YSYEKL. CDR3 region: CASSQGTADSNQPQYF. As DNA, the CDR3 is TGCGCCAGCAGCCAAGGGACAGCTGATAGCAATCAGCCCCAGTATTTT.

The chain links TRBV5-1 to TRBJ1-6, with D uncertain. The length of the CDR3 is 12 residues. Germline assignment: CDR1 SGHRS and CDR2 YFSETQ. The V gene lost 4 bases and the J gene lost 7 bases, with 6 bases spanning the gap. CDR3 loop: CASSLENSPLHF. The CDR3 DNA follows: TGCGCCAGCAGCCTGGAGAATTCACCCCTCCACTTT. The full variable domain, its missing parts supplied by reference TRBV5-1 and TRBJ1-6, is KAGVTQTPRYLIKTRGQQVTLSCSPISGHRSVSWYQQTPGQGLQFLFEYFSETQRNKGNFPGRFSGRQFSNSRSEMNVSTLELGDSALYLCASSLENSPLHFGNGTRLTVT.

The V and J genes are TRBV10-3 and TRBJ2-7, with D maybe TRBD2 (6 bases). The CDR3 sequence is 17 residues long. Germline CDR1 is ENHRY and CDR2 is SYGVKD. The V end lost 2 bases, the J end lost 0 bases, and 17 bases lay between the germline ends. The CDR3 DNA follows: TGTGCCATCAGTGAGCCGCAGGGCGGGATGAGCTCCTACGAGCAGTACTTC. This gives the protein CAISEPQGGMSSYEQYF.

CDR3 protein: CASSFPPGLADTGELFF. Here the CDR3 DNA reads TGCGCCAGCAGCTTTCCCCCGGGACTAGCAGACACCGGGGAGCTGTTTTTT. The J gene is TRBJ2-2, the V gene TRBV5-1; 9 bases line up with TRBD2. The CDR3 contains 17 residues. The V gene end was trimmed by 2 bases and the J gene end by 3 bases; junction bases not matched to a gene: 8. Per the germline V gene, CDR1 is SGHRS and CDR2 is YFSETQ.

The rearrangement joins TRBV6-5 to TRBJ1-1; possibly TRBD1 for D (6 bases). This CDR3 has 14 residues. Germline lookup yields CDR1 MNHEY and CDR2 SVGAGI. The V and J ends lost 6 bases and 4 bases respectively, with 15 bases between them. The chain's CDR3 is CASSSDRSPTEAFF. In DNA, the CDR3 is TGTGCCAGCAGCTCTGACAGGAGCCCCACTGAAGCTTTCTTT.

The rearrangement uses TRBV6-1 and TRBJ1-1, with D possibly TRBD1 on 5 matching bases. Germline V gene lookup returns CDR1 MNHNS and CDR2 SASEGT. V dropped 2 bases and J dropped 5 bases, with 21 bases sitting between them. The CDR3 covers 17 residues. The CDR3 DNA follows: TGTGCCAGCAGTGAATTGAGCTTAGGGGCGGTAGGGACTGAAGCTTTCTTT. Translating it yields CASSELSLGAVGTEAFF.

This chain links TRBV28 with TRBJ1-2, with a possible D match to TRBD1 (5 bases). Germline lookup yields CDR1 MDHEN and CDR2 SYDVKM. Trimming took off 2 bases at V and 4 bases at J, with 14 bases between the two ends. This CDR3 is built from 15 residues. CDR3 nucleotides: TGTGCCAGCAGTTTAAAGGTGGGGACCTCCTATGGCTACACCTTC. Amino acids: CASSLKVGTSYGYTF.

The chain recombines TRBV7-9 with TRBJ2-2, with D unclear. This CDR3 region has 15 residues. In germline, CDR1 is SEHNR, CDR2 FQNEAQ (reference sequence). The V end was cut by 11 bases, the J end by 0 bases, with 16 bases between. Here the CDR3 reads CAAALGQSNTGELFF. For the CDR3, the DNA is TGTGCCGCAGCCCTCGGGCAGTCGAACACCGGGGAGCTGTTTTTT.

V and J are TRBV28 and TRBJ2-7, with 8 bases that match TRBD2. Trimming cost V 6 bases and J 3 bases; bases outside gene matches: 7. Germline values: CDR1 MDHEN, CDR2 SYDVKM. The CDR3 has 14 amino acids. The DNA for the CDR3 is TGTGCCAGCAGGCCGACTAGCGCCGTCTACGAGCAGTACTTC. Translating gives CASRPTSAVYEQYF.

The rearrangement links TRBV11-2 to TRBJ2-1; D may be TRBD2 (5 bases). The CDR3 covers 18 residues. Trimming stripped 8 bases from V and 3 bases from J, with 26 bases between. Germline CDR1 and CDR2: SGHAT and FQNNGV. The CDR3 region is CASGGPAWVLPFYNEQFF. CDR3 sequence (DNA): TGTGCCAGCGGCGGGCCGGCTTGGGTTCTTCCTTTCTACAATGAGCAGTTCTTC.

The rearrangement links TRBV5-4 to TRBJ2-1, with 11 bases that match TRBD2. Germline CDR1 SGHNT, CDR2 YYREEE (reference sequence). The CDR3 consists of 16 residues. Germline trimming cut 4 bases from V and 6 bases from J; bases unmatched to any gene: 9. The CDR3 coding sequence is TGTGCCAGCAGCCCGCCACTAGCGGGAGTCCCCAATGAGCAGTTCTTC. This codes for CASSPPLAGVPNEQFF.

This clone was found a few times. The chain has TRBV18 and TRBJ1-2, with 7 bases fitting TRBD1. The V segment lost 3 bases and the J segment 5 bases; nucleotides outside the gene matches: 6. The CDR3 is made up of 14 amino acids. Germline V gene lookup returns CDR1 KGHSH and CDR2 LQKENI. The CDR3 DNA reads as TGTGCCAGCTCACCGATACAGGGGAGGTATGGCTACACCTTC. Translation: CASSPIQGRYGYTF. Variable domain in full (rest from reference TRBV18 and TRBJ1-2): NAGVMQNPRHLVRRRGQEARLRCSPMKGHSHVYWYRQLPEEGLKFMVYLQKENIIDESGMPKERFSAEFPKEGPSILRIQQVVRGDSAAYFCASSPIQGRYGYTFGSGTRLTVV.

The chain is built from TRBV4-1 and TRBJ1-5, with D perhaps matching TRBD1 (6 bases). This CDR3 has 17 amino acids. V was shortened by 3 bases and J by 5 bases, with 20 bases between the two germline ends. CDR1 and CDR2 (germline): MGHRA, YSYEKL. The CDR3 loop is CASSHYLEGGPHQPQHF. The DNA for the CDR3 is TGCGCCAGCAGCCATTACCTTGAGGGGGGCCCCCATCAGCCCCAGCATTTT.

V is TRBV7-2 and J is TRBJ1-1; unclear D gene. V gave up 5 bases and J gave up 10 bases, with 17 bases separating them. Germline V gene data show CDR1 as SGHTA and CDR2 as FQGNSA. The CDR3 loop spans 13 amino acids. CDR3 loop: CASSDSPLERAFF. Here the CDR3 DNA reads TGTGCCAGCAGCGATAGCCCCCTGGAGCGAGCTTTCTTT.

This rearrangement joins TRBV10-3 to TRBJ2-1, with 14 bases matching TRBD2. This CDR3 region has 17 residues. Germline lookup yields CDR1 ENHRY and CDR2 SYGVKD. Trimming at V came to 6 bases and at J to 9 bases, leaving 13 bases not matched to a gene. For the CDR3, the DNA is TGTGCCATCAGCCCGGGACTAGCGGGAGCGTTCAACGCTGAGCAGTTCTTC. Protein product: CAISPGLAGAFNAEQFF.

This clone was seen once. The chain links TRBV5-1 to TRBJ2-1, with 8 bases lining up with TRBD2. V shed 5 bases and J 2 bases; nucleotides not matched to a gene: 9. Germline CDR1 reads SGHRS; CDR2 reads YFSETQ. This CDR3 is 16 amino acids long. CDR3 nucleotide sequence: TGCGCCAGCAGTTACTCTGGTAGCGGGACCTACAATGAGCAGTTCTTC. This gives the protein CASSYSGSGTYNEQFF. Looking up the rest from reference TRBV5-1 and TRBJ2-1 gives the full variable domain: KAGVTQTPRYLIKTRGQQVTLSCSPISGHRSVSWYQQTPGQGLQFLFEYFSETQRNKGNFPGRFSGRQFSNSRSEMNVSTLELGDSALYLCASSYSGSGTYNEQFFGPGTRLTVL.

This sequence joins TRBV29-1 and TRBJ1-5, with D hard to call. The V and J ends lost 7 bases and 0 bases respectively, with 13 bases between them. This CDR3 contains 14 residues. The germline V gene encodes CDR1 SQVTM and CDR2 ANQGSEA. The DNA for the CDR3 is TGCAGCGCCATTGATGGGGTTAGCAATCAGCCCCAGCATTTT. Translation: CSAIDGVSNQPQHF.